This is a list of T cell receptor beta chains from one sample in a study of glioma-infiltrating T cells. TCRdb recomputed calls from the multiplex PCR reads with MiXCR, one row per CDR3 protein. The sample holds roughly 120,000 distinct CDR3 sequences, approximately 23% seen once. Source material: glioma tissue, nonneoplastic brain tissue, or PBMCs (not recorded which). These TCRs come from a human donor with low-grade glioma or glioblastoma, undergoing nonglioma brain surgery, or in good health (not recorded which). The conserved cysteine and the conserved F or W are not part of the CDR3 here.

V gene	CDR3 length	J gene	CDR3 protein
TRBV11-1	12	TRBJ1-6	ASSPRAPNSPLH
TRBV29-1	11	TRBJ1-5	SVTGGDGQPQH
TRBV5-1	14	TRBJ2-3	ASSPLAGEVTDTQY
TRBV24-1	14	TRBJ2-5	ATSDSRGTATETQY
TRBV10-3	13	TRBJ1-1	AISEPWTGNTEAF
TRBV28	13	TRBJ2-1	ASSDGGTELNEQF
TRBV20-1	13	TRBJ2-1	SARLPSSSYNEQF
TRBV27	10	TRBJ2-5	ASRTRGGTQY
TRBV10-3	12	TRBJ2-1	AISELVRENEQS
TRBV28	14	TRBJ2-1	ASNSRGEGAWNEQF
TRBV6-1	14	TRBJ2-7	ASRPIPSGRFYEQY
TRBV4-3	14	TRBJ2-3	ASSQEKGRGTDTQY
TRBV10-3	11	TRBJ2-5	AIGPGSRETQY
TRBV14	11	TRBJ2-7	ASSQDQGYEQY
TRBV6-2/TRBV6-3	14	TRBJ2-2	ASSYLTPGSTGELF
TRBV19	12	TRBJ2-4	ASSTRTYKNIQY
TRBV7-2	11	TRBJ2-7	ASSLVSSGEQY
TRBV29-1	11	TRBJ1-5	SVSLDRNQPQH
TRBV6-1	12	TRBJ1-2	ASRGGKIDYGST
TRBV7-3	10	TRBJ2-1	ASSFQSGEQF
TRBV6-1	12	TRBJ1-6	ASSPEGGVSPLH
TRBV12-3/TRBV12-4	14	TRBJ2-1	ASSISSGRWGNEQF
TRBV19	13	TRBJ1-5	ASSITAYSNQPQH
TRBV20-1	14	TRBJ1-5	SATRRGGGLRQPQH
TRBV19	16	TRBJ2-7	ASSMAPSSRVYSYEQY
TRBV28	13	TRBJ1-5	ASSLFSSGDQPQH
TRBV7-2	15	TRBJ2-7	ASSLRASQGFLYEQY
TRBV20-1	12	TRBJ2-5	SVTSSGSSKTQY
TRBV20-1	12	TRBJ2-3	SAKGTVETDTQY
TRBV29-1	9	TRBJ1-2	SVEIGDGYT
TRBV30	13	TRBJ2-7	AWSYGRGPSYEQY
TRBV6-2/TRBV6-3	11	TRBJ2-1	ATRTFAYNEQF
TRBV19	15	TRBJ2-1	ASSIPPAGGSYNEQF
TRBV27	12	TRBJ2-7	AISYRDTYNEQY
TRBV27	13	TRBJ2-6	ASSWAGSGANVLT
TRBV6-1	12	TRBJ1-2	ASSTGQHSYGYT
TRBV19	13	TRBJ1-5	ASSSPGLPTQPQH
TRBV12-5	13	TRBJ2-2	ASGLVRTPHGELF
TRBV2	13	TRBJ1-6	ASLVEARVDSPLH
TRBV28	10	TRBJ2-7	ASTTGGYEQY
TRBV20-1	13	TRBJ2-2	SARDLLVATGELF
TRBV4-2	14	TRBJ2-7	ASSQDFGDSPHEQY
TRBV7-2	11	TRBJ2-3	ASSRTSGNTQY
TRBV12-3/TRBV12-4	11	TRBJ2-7	ASRSGLAYEQY
TRBV6-1	13	TRBJ2-7	ASSLTSGSTYEQY
TRBV3-1	14	TRBJ2-1	ASSQDSSATYNEQF
TRBV6-6	12	TRBJ2-1	ASSYSNRDNEQF
TRBV18	12	TRBJ1-5	ASSPLGGSQPQH
TRBV6-2/TRBV6-3	15	TRBJ2-3	ASSYVLASRTTDTQY